The sequence of this T cell receptor beta chain was determined in a study of chronic HIV infection and antiretroviral therapy. A single record per CDR3 protein comes from TCRdb applying MiXCR to the 5' RACE reads. The sample lists under 55,000 distinct CDR3 sequences, about 19% occurring once. This sequence was found in an adult who had HIV and had not received antiretroviral therapy, or was an uninfected healthy control (not recorded which). What was sequenced was peripheral blood.

CDR3 DNA sequence: TGTGCCAGCAGTTTCTTTACAAGCGGGAGTAAAACAGATACGCAGTATTTT. Translation: CASSFFTSGSKTDTQYF. The chain recombines TRBV28 with TRBJ2-3; 8 positions match TRBD2. V dropped 3 bases and J dropped 3; count of bases not matched to a gene: 11. There are 17 residues in the CDR3. Germline-derived CDR1 and CDR2 are MDHEN and SYDVKM.